This T cell receptor (beta chain) was recovered during a study of CD8+ T cells in alopecia areata. Treatment defined: oral pan-JAK inhibitor, 5-10 mg twice daily. Obtained from alopecia areata patients were lesional scalp punch biopsies along with peripheral blood. As to this clone: What it binds is unknown.

Notes on the study in general: Tofacitinib significantly lowered scalp clonality and expanded CD8+ clones among the top 100. Resident alphabeta T cells of normal skin are also sequenced in scalp samples.

cDNA reverse transcribed from extracted RNA served as the sequencing template. Produced via immunoSEQ multiplex PCR; TCRdb's table is partial and in-frame only. The sample lists 150,000 to 200,000 clones; around 64% were seen once. This CDR3 contains 17 residues. CDR1 SGHVS and CDR2 FQNEAQ come from the germline V gene. The ends lost 2 bases at V and 3 bases at J; junction bases unmatched: 7. The clonotype originates from a human donor with alopecia areata. This chain connects TRBV7-8 to TRBJ2-6, with 7 positions matching TRBD1. Here the sequenced sample was CD4+ T cells sorted from blood, taken around week 50, from a patient treated with tofacitinib. CDR3 loop: CASSLNRGVDGANVLTF. The CDR3 DNA reads TGTGCCAGCAGCTTAAACAGGGGTGTAGATGGGGCCAACGTCCTGACTTTC. The entire variable domain, with the rest obtained from reference TRBV7-8 and TRBJ2-6, is as follows: GAGVSQSPRYKVAKRGQDVALRCDPISGHVSLFWYQQALGQGPEFLTYFQNEAQLDKSGLPSDRFFAERPEGSVSTLKIQRTQQEDSAVYLCASSLNRGVDGANVLTFGAGSRLTVL.